Listed below are T cell receptor beta chains from one sample, sequenced in a study of blood T cell repertoires in COVID-19. Data came from immunoSEQ multiplex PCR; TCRdb stores just in-frame clones and leaves some out. The table lists about 32,000 clones, approximately 86% of them singletons, with 5.5% to 6.5% in the top ten. Sequenced material: peripheral blood. These receptors originate from an elderly woman with active or convalescent COVID-19. CDR3s include the opening cysteine and the closing phenylalanine or tryptophan. A D gene is named only where the DNA matches it firmly. Size values are once, few and many counts, or a class for expanded clones, and some rows have none.

d_call	clone_size	v_call	cdr3_aa
NA	NA	TRBV7-3	CASSLSYPGTQYF
TRBD1	NA	TRBV3-1/TRBV3-2	CASSYMTGITEAFF
NA	NA	TRBV28	CASSSGGHEQYF
TRBD2	NA	TRBV9	CASSALEEAGEPNEQFF
NA	few	TRBV4-3	CASSQEALYEQYF
NA	once	TRBV5-4	CASNPPGLRTDTQYF
TRBD2	once	TRBV11-2	CASSLDGGGGFHTQYF
NA	NA	TRBV19	CASSTRDTYEQYF
TRBD1	few	TRBV5-1	CASSRDSTYEQYF
NA	NA	TRBV11-3	CASSYGQQSPLHF
TRBD2	medium-sized	TRBV28	CASSLGLAARYNEQFF
TRBD2	NA	TRBV15	CATSRGGGGTYNEQFF
TRBD1	NA	TRBV7-9	CASSKGQGDEQYF
TRBD2	NA	TRBV2	CASSEALLAGGTQYF